This T cell receptor beta chain was recovered during a study of identical twins. TCRdb itself ran the 5' RACE reads through MiXCR, one entry per CDR3 protein. Seen here are around 480,000 distinct CDR3 sequences, approximately 15% observed once, and the top ten hold around 0.57%. The donors were all healthy and Caucasian. Points from the study as a whole: Invariant MAIT and iNKT cells may have partly biased zero-insertion analyses. Alpha sequences out of frame and shared by twins had excess low generation probability.

Trimming left V 3 bases short and J 5 bases short, with 13 bases between. Germline V CDR1 and CDR2: MNHEY, SMNVEV (reference sequence). CDR3 size: 15 residues. Concerning this clonotype: Antigen: not known.

The sample also formed part of further work on yellow fever vaccine responses in identical twins.

The gene calls are TRBV27 and TRBJ2-2; a possible D gene is TRBD1 (7 bases). The source material was CD4+ T cells sorted from blood. The receptor was isolated from a woman aged 18-29 years in good health. Here the CDR3 DNA reads TGTGCCAGCAGTTTGACCCAGGGGGGAACCGGGGAGCTGTTTTTT. The encoded protein is CASSLTQGGTGELFF.